The clone carrying this T cell receptor beta chain came up a few times. The antigen is not known. CDR1 is LNHDA, CDR2 SQIVND, per germline (reference sequence). The CDR3 consists of 15 residues. V shed 7 bases and J shed 4 bases, with 17 bases lying between them. The primer mix had 60 Vbeta and 13 Jbeta primers. Only in-frame clones appear in the TCRdb table, and some are missing; sequencing was by immunoSEQ multiplex PCR. The sample has about 96,000 clones, around 64% seen once. The sample comes from a study of cytomegalovirus exposure and HLA in healthy donors. Study findings and constraints: What a later analysis reportedly showed was that an Asian-associated ancestry cluster had fewer N-insertions than the approximately 700-donor mean. A later analysis found common viral pathogens apparently linked to several of the most significant clusters.

The rearrangement uses TRBV19 and TRBJ1-5, with D uncertain. The sequencing sample was made of PBMCs. The source of this sequence is a man in his fifties or sixties in good health and CMV-seronegative. CDR3 in amino acids: CASNLGRQANQPQHF. The CDR3 DNA reads TGTGCCAGTAACCTGGGGAGGCAGGCAAATCAGCCCCAGCATTTT.